This passage covers 25 T cell receptor beta chains from one sample sequenced in a study of blood T cells in healthy people across ages. Primers used in a second PCR of about 6 to 12 cycles were a sample-barcoded 5' primer and a J-beta primer mix. From the 5' RACE reads, TCRdb called clonotypes with MiXCR, one entry per CDR3 protein. The repertoire has about 640,000 distinct CDR3 sequences, 40% to 45% of them found once; the top ten carry about 30%. Material: blood. The receptors stem from a man aged 80 or over in good health.

The chain recombines TRBV6-5 with TRBJ1-2; possible D gene TRBD1, 5 bases. The CDR3 length is 17 residues. The V end lost 0 bases, the J end lost 3 bases, and 17 bases lay between the germline ends. Germline-derived CDR1 and CDR2 are MNHEY and SVGAGI. CDR3: CASSYSPRQPGDYGYTF. The CDR3 nucleotides are TGTGCCAGCAGTTACTCACCCCGACAGCCCGGCGACTATGGCTACACCTTC.

The V call is TRBV3-1, the J call TRBJ2-5, with 8 bases that match TRBD2. Germline V gives CDR1 LGHDT, CDR2 YNNKEL (reference sequence). This CDR3 contains 16 residues. V dropped 1 base and J dropped 2; count of bases not matched to a gene: 6. The CDR3 DNA follows: TGTGCCAGCAGCCAAGCACCTAGCGGGCGGCAAGAGACCCAGTACTTC. Its protein is CASSQAPSGRQETQYF.

This rearrangement joins TRBV6-2 or TRBV6-3 to TRBJ2-5, with 7 bases fitting TRBD2. Germline lookup yields CDR1 MNHEY and CDR2 SVGEGT. CDR3 length: 13 residues. Trimming took 3 bases from V and 11 from J; bases not matched to a gene: 9. CDR3 sequence (DNA): TGTGCCAGCAGTTATCGGGGGGACGGAGAGCAGTACTTC. It codes for CASSYRGDGEQYF.

The CDR3 sequence: CASSLGVAGGLYNEQFF. The DNA of the CDR3 is TGTGCCAGCAGCTTAGGGGTAGCGGGGGGCCTCTACAATGAGCAGTTCTTC. The chain links TRBV11-2 to TRBJ2-1; 10 nucleotides align to TRBD2. Germline V lookup: CDR1 SGHAT, CDR2 FQNNGV. There are 17 residues in the CDR3. V shed 1 base and J 3 bases; nucleotides not matched to a gene: 6.

A few counts support this clonotype. The rearrangement uses TRBV5-1 and TRBJ1-1, with D uncertain. The CDR3 is 14 amino acids. Germline-derived CDR1 and CDR2 are SGHRS and YFSETQ. V was trimmed by 0 bases and J by 6 bases, leaving 12 bases between them. This CDR3 is CASSLEGARAEAFF. CDR3 DNA: TGCGCCAGCAGCTTGGAGGGAGCTAGGGCTGAAGCTTTCTTT.

The chain carries TRBV7-3 and TRBJ2-3; TRBD1 aligns across 9 bases. With V trimmed by 3 bases and J by 2 bases, 18 bases remained unmatched. Germline V gene sequence: CDR1 SGHTA, CDR2 FQGTGA. This CDR3 spans 20 amino acids. DNA of the CDR3: TGTGCCAGCAGCTTCAGCCCCCCAGTGACAGGGGGTATTGTCACAGATACGCAGTATTTT. This translates into CASSFSPPVTGGIVTDTQYF.

The genes are TRBV3-1 and TRBJ2-5; 11 bases agree with TRBD1. This CDR3 is 16 amino acids long. Trimming at V came to 3 bases and at J to 4 bases, leaving 7 bases not matched to a gene. Germline assignment: CDR1 LGHDT and CDR2 YNNKEL (reference sequence). CDR3 DNA sequence: TGTGCCAGCAGCCAGAGGGTCGGGACAGGGGGAGAGACCCAGTACTTC. Translation gives CASSQRVGTGGETQYF.

The V call is TRBV20-1, the J call TRBJ2-5, with TRBD1 as a possible D gene (5 bases). The V and J ends lost 6 bases and 0 bases respectively, with 14 bases between them. Germline CDR1 reads DFQATT; CDR2 reads SNEGSKA (reference sequence). This CDR3 has 14 residues. Written as DNA, the CDR3 is TGCAGTGCCCCGAGACAGCGAGACCAAGAGACCCAGTACTTC. It encodes CSAPRQRDQETQYF.

This clonotype came up a few times. The chain employs TRBV3-1 and TRBJ2-3; 15 bases match TRBD2. The CDR3 is 19 residues long. J gave up 0 bases and V 4 bases, and 8 bases lay outside the gene matches. The V gene's germline CDR1 is LGHDT and CDR2 YNNKEL (reference sequence). DNA for the CDR3: TGTGCCAGCAGCCGTACGATGGGACTAGCGGGGGGTAGCACAGATACGCAGTATTTT. This translates into CASSRTMGLAGGSTDTQYF.

This clonotype was seen more than once but under ten times. This sequence joins TRBV10-3 and TRBJ1-2; D is uncertain. Trimming pared 6 bases from V and 2 bases from J, leaving 7 bases between. This CDR3 contains 12 residues. Germline CDR1 and CDR2: ENHRY and SYGVKD. The CDR3 loop is CAISGTNYGYTF. The CDR3 DNA follows: TGTGCCATCAGCGGTACAAACTATGGCTACACCTTC.

Remarks on this clonotype: A junction end diverges from the germline sequence, so it may reflect a read error. The J gene is TRBJ2-3, the V gene TRBV3-1, with 11 bases fitting TRBD2. The CDR3 consists of 16 residues. The germline V gene encodes CDR1 LGHDT and CDR2 YNNKEL (reference sequence). The CDR3 DNA reads TGTGCCGGCAGCGAATCTAGCGGGGGGCCCACAGATACGCAGTATTTT. It codes for CAGSESSGGPTDTQYF.

CDR3 in DNA: TGTGCCAGCAGCCCGTGGACTAGCGGGGGATCAGATACGCAGTATTTT. Translated, it gives CASSPWTSGGSDTQYF. This chain connects TRBV7-2 to TRBJ2-3; 13 bases fit TRBD2. The germline V gene encodes CDR1 SGHTA and CDR2 FQGNSA. Unmatched junction bases numbered 6, after V lost 5 bases and J lost 4 bases. CDR3 length: 16 amino acids.

This clonotype came up once. The chain employs TRBV3-1 and TRBJ2-1; 9 bases line up with TRBD2. This CDR3 region has 17 residues. Germline lookup yields CDR1 LGHDT and CDR2 YNNKEL (reference sequence). With V trimmed by 4 bases and J by 4 bases, 11 bases remained unmatched. Here the CDR3 DNA reads TGTGCCAGCAGCCCTAGAGGTGCTAGCGGGACTTACAATGAGCAGTTCTTC. Amino acids: CASSPRGASGTYNEQFF.

This chain links TRBV5-1 with TRBJ1-4, with 7 bases aligning to TRBD1. CDR3 length: 14 amino acids. Looked up from germline, CDR1 is SGHRS and CDR2 is YFSETQ. The junction had 4 bases not matched to a gene; V was cut back by 3 bases and J by 5 bases. The CDR3 loop reads CASSWGQRNEKLFF. The CDR3 DNA follows: TGCGCCAGCAGCTGGGGACAGCGGAATGAAAAACTGTTTTTT.

V is TRBV12-3 or TRBV12-4 and J is TRBJ2-3; TRBD1 matches 7 bases. The CDR3 contains 11 residues. J lost 10 bases, V lost 6 bases, and 4 bases had no gene match. The DNA for the CDR3 is TGTGCCAGCAGACGACAGGGTTCGCAGTATTTT. This encodes CASRRQGSQYF.

At least ten counts were recorded for this clonotype. The chain has TRBV6-2 or TRBV6-3 and TRBJ2-7; the D gene could be TRBD1 or TRBD2 (6 bases each). Germline CDR1 is MNHEY and CDR2 is SVGEGT. The CDR3 extends over 15 amino acids. Trimming took 6 bases from V and 5 from J, leaving 20 bases between them. This CDR3 reads CASSLGGPRGDEQYF. DNA of the CDR3: TGTGCCAGCAGCCTCGGGGGCCCTCGTGGTGACGAGCAGTACTTC.

This clonotype was detected ten times or more. The rearrangement uses TRBV4-3 and TRBJ2-1; D possibly matches TRBD1 or TRBD2 (6 bases each). V lost 2 bases to trimming and J lost 1 base, with 15 bases between them. Germline CDR1 and CDR2: LGHNA and YSLEER. CDR3 size: 17 residues. The CDR3 DNA is TGCGCCAGCAGCCAAACCTCTGGAGGGGGTTCCTACAATGAGCAGTTCTTC. Protein: CASSQTSGGGSYNEQFF.

This clonotype was seen more than once but under ten times. The chain recombines TRBV2 with TRBJ2-1; 8 positions match TRBD1. V was pared by 4 bases and J by 10 bases, with 6 bases of the junction left unmatched. CDR1 and CDR2 (germline): SNHLY, FYNNEI. The CDR3 is made up of 13 amino acids. The chain's CDR3 is CASSVRGLVEQFF. As DNA, the CDR3 is TGTGCCAGCAGTGTCAGGGGGCTAGTGGAGCAGTTCTTC.

This chain joins TRBV12-3 or TRBV12-4 and TRBJ2-1, with D possibly TRBD1 on 5 matching bases. This CDR3 is 16 amino acids long. Trimming removed 6 bases from V and 10 bases from J, with 25 bases in between. The CDR3 sequence is CASSLIGQGPLGEQFF. The CDR3 nucleotides read TGTGCCAGCAGCCTGATAGGACAAGGACCATTGGGCGAGCAGTTCTTC.

The chain uses TRBV2 and TRBJ2-4, with unresolved D. With the DNA end fitting TRBJ2-5 better, the J assignment may be wrong. The CDR3 is made up of 14 amino acids. CDR1 and CDR2 (germline): SNHLY, FYNNEI. The CDR3 protein is CASSEGRNGETQYF. The CDR3, as DNA: TGTGCCAGCAGTGAAGGGCGAAATGGGGAGACCCAGTACTTC.

A few counts support this clonotype. J is TRBJ1-1 and V is TRBV5-1, with 8 bases identical to TRBD1. The CDR3 runs to 16 residues. The V gene end was trimmed by 0 bases and the J gene end by 1 base; junction bases not matched to a gene: 5. Germline CDR1 is SGHRS and CDR2 is YFSETQ. CDR3 sequence: CASSLGTGIKNTEAFF. CDR3 DNA: TGCGCCAGCAGCTTGGGGACAGGGATTAAGAACACTGAAGCTTTCTTT.

CDR3 in DNA: TGTGCCAGCAGTGAATTCGGACAACACCAAGAGACCCAGTACTTC. Its protein is CASSEFGQHQETQYF. The chain carries TRBV25-1 and TRBJ2-5; D perhaps matches TRBD1 (5 bases). CDR1 is MGHDK, CDR2 SYGVNS, per germline. The ends were cut back, 1 base at V and 0 bases at J, with 9 bases in the middle. The length of the CDR3 is 15 residues.

The chain links TRBV18 to TRBJ2-3; 7 bases are shared with TRBD2. V was clipped by 1 base and J by 4 bases; unmatched bases: 8. Germline V CDR1 and CDR2: KGHSH, LQKENI. The CDR3 sequence is 16 residues long. The CDR3: CASSPQGGQGADTQYF. The CDR3, as DNA: TGTGCCAGCTCACCACAGGGAGGGCAGGGAGCAGATACGCAGTATTTT.

In regard to this clonotype: The germline gene is not matched at one end of the junction; a read error may be the cause. The chain is built from TRBV12-3 or TRBV12-4 and TRBJ2-6; D call uncertain. The CDR3 runs 15 residues. The CDR3 here is CAGSRTAAGANVLTF. Written as DNA, the CDR3 is TGTGCCGGCAGTCGGACCGCCGCTGGGGCCAACGTCCTGACTTTC.

The rearrangement uses TRBV18 and TRBJ2-7; D perhaps matches TRBD1 (5 bases). V lost 1 base to trimming and J lost 2 bases, with 9 bases between them. The CDR3 is 14 amino acids. Germline V gene lookup returns CDR1 KGHSH and CDR2 LQKENI. CDR3 region: CASSPQGPTYEQYF. CDR3 in DNA: TGTGCCAGCTCACCACAGGGGCCAACCTACGAGCAGTACTTC. The complete variable domain, with remaining parts taken from reference TRBV18 and TRBJ2-7, reads NAGVMQNPRHLVRRRGQEARLRCSPMKGHSHVYWYRQLPEEGLKFMVYLQKENIIDESGMPKERFSAEFPKEGPSILRIQQVVRGDSAAYFCASSPQGPTYEQYFGPGTRLTVT.